The rows below give T cell receptor beta chains drawn from one sample of a study of monozygotic twins with inflammatory bowel disease. Reprocessing the 5' RACE reads, TCRdb reports a single entry for every CDR3 protein and omits DNA. The sample holds about 380,000 distinct CDR3 sequences. The sequenced material came from blood. These receptors all come from a human donor with ulcerative colitis or Crohn's disease, or a healthy co-twin of an affected twin (not recorded which). The CDR3 runs from the conserved cysteine through the conserved F or W.

j_call v_call cdr3_aa
TRBJ2-3 TRBV20-1 CSASGLAGGTDTQYF
TRBJ2-5 TRBV20-1 CSGAGGETQYF
TRBJ2-3 TRBV4-1 CASSQDREGPDTQYF
TRBJ2-4 TRBV3-1 CASSPLKNIQYF
TRBJ1-1 TRBV20-1 CSARGAGRGNTEAFF
TRBJ1-1 TRBV12-3/TRBV12-4 CASRQGVLGTEAFF
TRBJ2-3 TRBV5-4 CASSGAGIYTDTQYF
TRBJ2-5 TRBV6-2/TRBV6-3 CASSYSTLGARQETQYF
TRBJ2-1 TRBV5-1 CASSLAVALRDEQFF
TRBJ1-2 TRBV18 CASSPQAGDYTF
TRBJ2-2 TRBV5-1 CASSPWTVNTGELFF